This is a list of T cell receptor beta chains from one sample in a study of regulatory T cells in long-lasting Graves disease. TCRdb processed the multiplex PCR reads anew with MiXCR; each CDR3 protein has one entry. The sample lists some 350,000 distinct CDR3 sequences; around 15% were seen once. These data were likewise used in another study, on T cells in Graves' hyperthyroidism and ophthalmopathy.

The sample was peripheral blood mononuclear cells (PBMCs), taken at new diagnosis, from a patient treated with antithyroid drugs. Receptors originate from a woman aged 18 to 35 with Graves disease. CDR3s leave out the opening cysteine and the closing phenylalanine or tryptophan. Where a row states a size, it is once, few, many or the class of an expanded clone; other rows omit it.

j_call clone_size v_call cdr3_aa
TRBJ2-7 many TRBV28 ASSSGLAGTYEQY
TRBJ2-1 few TRBV4-1 ASSQQGALNEQF
TRBJ2-2 . TRBV10-2 ASSESGPGTGELF
TRBJ1-2 . TRBV27 ASSLSPWTGTGYT
TRBJ2-3 . TRBV24-1 ATSDPRSGGEDTQY
TRBJ2-3 many TRBV11-3 ASSARPGTDTQY
TRBJ2-7 . TRBV5-5 ASSPEAGFFYEQY
TRBJ2-1 many TRBV11-3 ASSSSRVNEQF
TRBJ2-5 many TRBV28 ASSLRGLQETQY
TRBJ2-3 . TRBV9 ASTPPRGGQDTQY
TRBJ2-3 many TRBV28 ASGITGTGLDTQY
TRBJ1-5 few TRBV11-2 ASSHDGPGQPQH
TRBJ2-5 many TRBV6-1 ASSRSGANQETQY
TRBJ2-5 few TRBV6-5 ASSSPRSQETQY
TRBJ1-4 . TRBV5-8 ASSLHRADRAEKLF
TRBJ2-1 . TRBV3-1 ASSPGWTGGSSYNEQF
TRBJ2-3 many TRBV12-3/TRBV12-4 ASSWSGRAPDTQY
TRBJ2-3 many TRBV5-1 ASSLIQGAIADTQY
TRBJ1-3 . TRBV6-1 ASSESGGGVGNTIY
TRBJ2-2 many TRBV3-1 AINGIRASAGELF
TRBJ2-3 many TRBV27 ASSWASGGFTDTQY
TRBJ2-5 many TRBV20-1 SAKKQETQY